The rows below give T cell receptor beta chains drawn from one sample of a study of blood T cell repertoires in COVID-19. The data were produced by immunoSEQ multiplex PCR, yet TCRdb's version contains in-frame clones alone and is incomplete. Of about 88,000 clones in the sample, 70% to 90% were seen once. Sequencing was done on a sample of peripheral blood. These receptor sequences come from a woman of 80 years or more with acute or convalescent COVID-19. Both conserved end residues are part of each CDR3. D genes are given only for firm matches. A clone size is listed for some rows: how often the clone was seen (once, few, many), or a class if it is expanded.

clone_size,j_call,v_call,d_call,cdr3_aa,cdr3_nt
NA,TRBJ1-6,TRBV28,NA,CASGSLNNSPLHF,TGTGCCAGCGGCTCCTTGAATAATTCACCCCTCCACTTT
NA,TRBJ2-2,TRBV30,TRBD2,CAWRDRTSGLGELFF,TGTGCCTGGAGGGATCGGACTAGCGGGTTAGGGGAGCTGTTTTTT
NA,TRBJ2-2,TRBV19,NA,CASSFLGPGELFF,TGTGCCAGTAGTTTTTTGGGGCCCGGGGAGCTGTTTTTT
NA,TRBJ2-1,TRBV5-1,NA,CASSLGAASSYNEQFF,TGCGCCAGCAGCTTGGGAGCGGCCAGCTCCTACAATGAGCAGTTCTTC
NA,TRBJ1-2,TRBV7-9,NA,CASSFISRGGARGYTF,TGTGCCAGCAGCTTTATATCCCGTGGAGGGGCGCGGGGCTACACCTTC
NA,TRBJ1-2,TRBV6-6,NA,CASSYNSWDSAGYTF,TGTGCCAGCAGTTACAATTCTTGGGACTCGGCGGGCTACACCTTC
once,TRBJ2-6,TRBV10-3,TRBD2,CATASSGGTFSGANVLTF,TGTGCCACCGCGTCTAGCGGGGGGACCTTCTCTGGGGCCAACGTCCTGACTTTC
once,TRBJ1-2,TRBV6-5,TRBD1,CASGTGSGYTF,TGTGCCAGCGGGACAGGGTCAGGCTACACCTTC
NA,TRBJ1-2,TRBV28,NA,CASSLGGGGGYTF,TGTGCCAGCAGTTTAGGGGGAGGCGGTGGCTACACCTTC
NA,TRBJ1-1,TRBV6-5,NA,CASSYGLGSTEAFF,TGTGCCAGCAGTTACGGCCTAGGGAGTACTGAAGCTTTCTTT
once,TRBJ1-1,TRBV19,NA,CASRSNREGTEAFF,TGTGCCAGTAGGTCCAACAGGGAAGGCACTGAAGCTTTCTTT
NA,TRBJ1-6,TRBV6-2/TRBV6-3,TRBD1,CASSAPGQGYSPLHF,TGTGCCAGCAGTGCCCCGGGACAGGGATATTCACCCCTCCACTTT
NA,TRBJ1-2,TRBV2,TRBD1,CASSARQGAYGYTF,TGTGCCAGCAGTGCCAGACAGGGAGCCTATGGCTACACCTTC
NA,TRBJ2-7,TRBV30,TRBD1,CAWSVGSWDRGSYEQYF,TGTGCCTGGAGTGTAGGCTCGTGGGACAGGGGATCGTACGAGCAGTACTTC
NA,TRBJ1-5,TRBV27,NA,CASRASGTPNQPQHF,TGTGCCAGCAGAGCCTCCGGGACACCAAATCAGCCCCAGCATTTT
once,TRBJ1-2,TRBV15,NA,CATSRDREGSHYGYTF,TGTGCCACCAGCAGAGATCGGGAAGGTTCCCACTATGGCTACACCTTC
NA,TRBJ2-1,TRBV2,NA,CASSDGVRTLSYNEQFF,TGTGCCAGCAGTGACGGTGTTAGGACACTCTCCTACAATGAGCAGTTCTTC
NA,TRBJ2-7,TRBV2,NA,CASGSPTYEQYF,TGTGCCAGCGGGAGTCCCACCTACGAGCAGTACTTC
NA,TRBJ2-1,TRBV5-1,TRBD1,CASSLVGTGGAGYNEQFF,TGCGCCAGCAGCTTGGTGGGTACAGGGGGCGCGGGATACAATGAGCAGTTCTTC
NA,TRBJ1-4,TRBV9,TRBD1,CASSPGDREYEKLFF,TGTGCCAGCAGCCCAGGAGACAGGGAGTATGAAAAACTGTTTTTT
NA,TRBJ1-1,TRBV27,NA,CASRGQYTEAFF,TGTGCCAGCAGGGGGCAGTACACTGAAGCTTTCTTT
NA,TRBJ2-1,TRBV13,TRBD2,CASSPYLAGSYNEQFF,TGTGCCAGCAGCCCCTACCTAGCGGGATCCTACAATGAGCAGTTCTTC
NA,TRBJ1-5,TRBV10-3,NA,CAIKGELASQPQHF,TGTGCCATCAAGGGAGAGTTAGCGTCTCAGCCCCAGCATTTT
NA,TRBJ2-7,TRBV5-1,TRBD2,CASSVASGGYEQYF,TGCGCCAGCAGCGTGGCTAGCGGGGGCTACGAGCAGTACTTC
NA,TRBJ1-2,TRBV27,TRBD1,CASSFQGQGVANYGYTF,TGTGCCAGCAGTTTCCAGGGACAGGGAGTAGCTAACTATGGCTACACCTTC
NA,TRBJ2-2,TRBV28,TRBD2,CASSLAGGPYGELFF,TGTGCCAGCAGTTTAGCGGGAGGGCCCTACGGGGAGCTGTTTTTT
NA,TRBJ2-2,TRBV28,TRBD2,CASSSGGVDTGELFF,TGTGCCAGCAGTTCGGGAGGGGTAGACACCGGGGAGCTGTTTTTT
NA,TRBJ1-4,TRBV28,TRBD1,CASTTSGQGDEKLFF,TGTGCCAGCACTACCTCGGGACAGGGGGACGAAAAACTGTTTTTT
NA,TRBJ1-1,TRBV7-9,NA,CASSLPLNTEAFF,TGTGCCAGCAGCCTCCCCCTGAACACTGAAGCTTTCTTT
NA,TRBJ1-6,TRBV7-6,NA,CASSLAPGLRSPLHF,TGTGCCAGCAGCTTAGCTCCTGGACTCAGGTCACCCCTCCACTTT
NA,TRBJ2-1,TRBV29-1,TRBD2,CSVEGTSGTEQFF,TGCAGCGTTGAAGGGACTAGCGGGACTGAGCAGTTCTTC
NA,TRBJ2-5,TRBV29-1,TRBD2,CSGRLAPETQYF,TGCAGCGGCAGACTAGCGCCAGAGACCCAGTACTTC
NA,TRBJ2-1,TRBV7-2,NA,CASSLGQGRSYNEQFF,TGTGCCAGCAGCTTAGGTCAGGGAAGGTCCTACAATGAGCAGTTCTTC
few,TRBJ1-2,TRBV24-1,NA,CATGNEGDAGADYGYTF,TGTGCCACCGGTAACGAAGGAGACGCAGGGGCCGACTATGGCTACACCTTC
NA,TRBJ2-4,TRBV6-2/TRBV6-3,NA,CASSYSKRGRSAKNIQYF,TGTGCCAGCAGTTACTCGAAACGGGGAAGGTCAGCCAAAAACATTCAGTACTTC
NA,TRBJ2-2,TRBV6-2/TRBV6-3,NA,CASSYSGGPGELFF,TGTGCCAGCAGTTACTCGGGGGGGCCCGGGGAGCTGTTTTTT
NA,TRBJ2-6,TRBV7-2,NA,CASSPDSLFASGANVLTF,TGTGCCAGCAGCCCCGACAGCCTATTTGCCTCTGGGGCCAACGTCCTGACTTTC
NA,TRBJ2-7,TRBV27,NA,CASSRGGPYEQYF,TGTGCCAGCAGCCGGGGAGGACCCTACGAGCAGTACTTC
once,TRBJ1-5,TRBV19,NA,CASSIGGAVTRGQPQHF,TGTGCCAGTAGTATAGGGGGAGCAGTGACTCGGGGTCAGCCCCAGCATTTT
NA,TRBJ1-5,TRBV7-2,NA,CASSPDVGGNQPQHF,TGTGCCAGCAGCCCAGATGTCGGGGGCAATCAGCCCCAGCATTTT
NA,TRBJ1-1,TRBV20-1,NA,CSASPTQGLAEAFF,TGCAGTGCTAGTCCTACACAGGGCTTGGCTGAAGCTTTCTTT
NA,TRBJ1-3,TRBV28,NA,CASSSAGGRGNTIYF,TGTGCCAGCAGTTCGGCGGGGGGTAGGGGAAACACCATATATTTT
NA,TRBJ2-5,TRBV6-2/TRBV6-3,NA,CASSWAGARGETQYF,TGTGCCAGCAGCTGGGCGGGGGCTAGGGGGGAGACCCAGTACTTC
few,TRBJ2-2,TRBV7-7,NA,CASSPGPAVSAGELFF,TGTGCTAGCAGCCCTGGGCCCGCCGTATCAGCCGGGGAGCTGTTTTTT
NA,TRBJ2-7,TRBV11-1,TRBD1,CASSSMPGQGFYEQYF,TGTGCCAGCAGCTCGATGCCGGGACAGGGCTTCTACGAGCAGTACTTC
few,TRBJ1-2,TRBV2,TRBD1,CASSGTGGEYGYTF,TGTGCCAGCAGCGGGACAGGGGGTGAATATGGCTACACCTTC
NA,TRBJ2-6,TRBV4-3,TRBD1,CASSQETGLTSGANVLTF,TGCGCCAGCAGCCAAGAGACAGGGCTTACCTCTGGGGCCAACGTCCTGACTTTC
NA,TRBJ2-7,TRBV19,NA,CASSSGTYEQYF,TGTGCCAGTAGTTCCGGGACCTACGAGCAGTACTTC
NA,TRBJ2-1,TRBV15,TRBD2,CATSRDVGTTYNEQFF,TGTGCCACCAGCAGAGATGTTGGGACTACCTACAATGAGCAGTTCTTC
NA,TRBJ2-1,TRBV7-2,NA,CASTGVGAYYYNEQFF,TGTGCCAGCACCGGGGTGGGAGCCTACTACTACAATGAGCAGTTCTTC
NA,TRBJ1-3,TRBV7-9,NA,CASSLDTVGNTIYF,TGTGCCAGCAGCTTAGACACAGTCGGAAACACCATATATTTT
once,TRBJ1-1,TRBV7-9,NA,CASSFIQGTEAFF,TGTGCCAGCAGCTTCATTCAGGGAACTGAAGCTTTCTTT
NA,TRBJ2-6,TRBV12-5,TRBD1,CASGPPGQVSGANVLTF,TGTGCTAGTGGTCCACCGGGACAGGTGTCTGGGGCCAACGTCCTGACTTTC
NA,TRBJ1-1,TRBV18,TRBD1,CASSLGTVQNTEAFF,TGTGCCAGCTCACTGGGGACAGTTCAGAACACTGAAGCTTTCTTT
once,TRBJ2-3,TRBV6-5,NA,CASSYRGAVTDTQYF,TGTGCCAGCAGTTATCGGGGGGCGGTCACAGATACGCAGTATTTT